This passage covers 14 T cell receptor beta chains from one sample sequenced in a study of blood T cell repertoires in COVID-19. Sequencing used immunoSEQ multiplex PCR; TCRdb keeps in-frame clones, though not all of them. This sample carries roughly 110,000 clones, about 88% of them seen once, and the ten largest clones take 8.4%. Sequenced material: peripheral blood. The receptors originated from a woman aged 70-85 years who had recovered from COVID-19.

The DNA of the CDR3 is TGTGCCAGCAGCGTACAGACGGGTGAGCAGTTCTTC. Amino acid sequence: CASSVQTGEQFF. The chain carries TRBV9 and TRBJ2-1, with D unclear. The CDR3 consists of 12 residues. Trimming removed 1 base from V and 9 bases from J, with 8 bases in between. Per germline, CDR1 SGDLS and CDR2 YYNGEE.

This rearrangement joins TRBV24-1 to TRBJ2-1; 8 nucleotides agree with TRBD1. CDR3 length: 14 amino acids. J gave up 6 bases and V 7 bases, and 7 bases lay outside the gene matches. CDR1 and CDR2 (germline): KGHDR, SFDVKD. CDR3: CATRGDRGRNEQFF. For the CDR3, the DNA is TGTGCCACCAGGGGAGACAGGGGCCGCAATGAGCAGTTCTTC.

The chain recombines TRBV5-1 with TRBJ1-1, with D possibly being TRBD1 (5 bases). The germline CDR1 and CDR2 sequences are SGHRS and YFSETQ. The V end was cut by 4 bases, the J end by 5 bases, with 12 bases between. The CDR3 spans 13 residues. The CDR3 nucleotides are TGCGCCAGCAGCCCGTCGGGGGGGACTGAAGCTTTCTTT. It encodes CASSPSGGTEAFF.

The chain carries TRBV7-3 and TRBJ2-1, with D perhaps TRBD1 (6 bases). From germline, CDR1 is SGHTA and CDR2 FQGTGA. The CDR3 is made up of 15 amino acids. The V and J ends lost 8 bases and 7 bases respectively, with 21 bases between them. The DNA of the CDR3 is TGTGCCAGCGCACCGAGGGGGACGGGCCAAAATGAGCAGTTCTTC. Protein: CASAPRGTGQNEQFF.

This CDR3 is CASSTDINQPQHF. The CDR3 DNA sequence: TGTGCCAGTAGTACGGACATCAATCAGCCCCAGCATTTT. V is TRBV19 and J is TRBJ1-5; TRBD1 is a possible D gene (5 bases). CDR3 length equals 13 residues. Trimming stripped 4 bases from V and 3 bases from J, with 7 bases between. Germline values: CDR1 LNHDA, CDR2 SQIVND (reference sequence).

This clone was counted a single time. The chain combines TRBV28 with TRBJ1-6, with D maybe TRBD1 (5 bases). This CDR3 comprises 16 residues. Looked up from germline, CDR1 is MDHEN and CDR2 is SYDVKM. Trimming cost V 3 bases and J 5 bases, with 14 bases left between them. The CDR3 region is CASSFWMVRDNSPLHF. DNA of the CDR3: TGTGCCAGCAGTTTTTGGATGGTCAGGGATAATTCACCCCTCCACTTT. The whole variable domain, remainder taken from reference TRBV28 and TRBJ1-6, is DVKVTQSSRYLVKRTGEKVFLECVQDMDHENMFWYRQDPGLGLRLIYFSYDVKMKEKGDIPEGYSVSREKKERFSLILESASTNQTSMYLCASSFWMVRDNSPLHFGNGTRLTVT.

The chain couples TRBV19 to TRBJ1-4, with D unclear. Trimming took off 10 bases at V and 0 bases at J, with 12 bases between the two ends. This CDR3 comprises 14 residues. Germline V CDR1 and CDR2: LNHDA, SQIVND (reference sequence). CDR3 sequence: CATTDPTTNEKLFF. The CDR3 DNA is TGTGCCACCACAGATCCTACAACTAATGAAAAACTGTTTTTT.

The chain uses TRBV5-1 and TRBJ1-2, with TRBD1 matching 7 bases. Trimming took 4 bases from V and 3 from J; bases not matched to a gene: 6. The CDR3 extends over 14 amino acids. Germline V gene lookup returns CDR1 SGHRS and CDR2 YFSETQ. The CDR3 nucleotides read TGCGCCAGCAGCGAGTCCGGGACAGACTATGGCTACACCTTC. Its protein product is CASSESGTDYGYTF.

This chain uses TRBV5-1 with TRBJ2-1, with TRBD2 matching 7 bases. The germline gives CDR1 SGHRS, CDR2 YFSETQ. Trimming cost V 2 bases and J 7 bases; bases outside gene matches: 9. CDR3 size: 15 residues. The chain's CDR3 is CASSLVAGAENEQFF. DNA of the CDR3: TGCGCCAGCAGCTTAGTTGCGGGAGCAGAAAATGAGCAGTTCTTC. Full variable domain (outside the CDR3, taken from reference TRBV5-1 and TRBJ2-1): KAGVTQTPRYLIKTRGQQVTLSCSPISGHRSVSWYQQTPGQGLQFLFEYFSETQRNKGNFPGRFSGRQFSNSRSEMNVSTLELGDSALYLCASSLVAGAENEQFFGPGTRLTVL.

The chain is built from TRBV19 and TRBJ1-2, with no clear D. The V gene lost 7 bases and the J gene lost 5 bases, with 11 bases spanning the gap. CDR1 is LNHDA and CDR2 is SQIVND in the germline V gene (reference sequence). The CDR3 has 12 residues. CDR3 sequence reads: CASTTRGYGYTF. The CDR3 DNA reads as TGTGCCAGTACCACGCGCGGTTATGGCTACACCTTC.

The CDR3 loop reads CASSLLGGGNTEAFF. In DNA form, the CDR3 reads TGTGCCAGCAGCTTATTAGGGGGCGGAAACACTGAAGCTTTCTTT. The chain is built from TRBV7-3 and TRBJ1-1; 7 positions match TRBD1. The CDR3 sequence is 15 residues long. V shed 2 bases, J shed 2 bases, and the junction held 5 bases outside the gene matches. CDR1 and CDR2 (germline): SGHTA, FQGTGA.

V usage is TRBV9 and J usage is TRBJ2-2, with 8 positions matching TRBD2. CDR1 is SGDLS and CDR2 is YYNGEE in the germline V gene. After removal of 4 bases from V and 1 base from J, the junction contained 6 bases not matched to a gene. The CDR3 sequence is 16 residues long. The CDR3 bases are TGTGCCAGCAGCCCCCTTAGCGGGGAGAACACCGGGGAGCTGTTTTTT. It translates to CASSPLSGENTGELFF.

The rearrangement uses TRBV4-3 and TRBJ1-6, with a possible D match to TRBD1 (6 bases). The V gene's germline CDR1 is LGHNA and CDR2 YSLEER. V lost 0 bases and J 7 bases, leaving 7 bases between the germline ends. There are 14 residues in the CDR3. CDR3 residues: CASSQETGNSPLHF. For the CDR3, the DNA is TGCGCCAGCAGCCAAGAAACAGGGAATTCACCCCTCCACTTT.

This sequence joins TRBV11-3 and TRBJ1-1; D is undetermined. V lost 5 bases to trimming and J lost 1 base, with 20 bases between them. Germline values: CDR1 SGHNT, CDR2 YENEEA. The CDR3 loop spans 17 amino acids. CDR3 sequence reads: CASSTGEGRGGNTEAFF. CDR3 coding DNA: TGTGCCAGCAGCACCGGCGAGGGTCGCGGAGGGAACACTGAAGCTTTCTTT.